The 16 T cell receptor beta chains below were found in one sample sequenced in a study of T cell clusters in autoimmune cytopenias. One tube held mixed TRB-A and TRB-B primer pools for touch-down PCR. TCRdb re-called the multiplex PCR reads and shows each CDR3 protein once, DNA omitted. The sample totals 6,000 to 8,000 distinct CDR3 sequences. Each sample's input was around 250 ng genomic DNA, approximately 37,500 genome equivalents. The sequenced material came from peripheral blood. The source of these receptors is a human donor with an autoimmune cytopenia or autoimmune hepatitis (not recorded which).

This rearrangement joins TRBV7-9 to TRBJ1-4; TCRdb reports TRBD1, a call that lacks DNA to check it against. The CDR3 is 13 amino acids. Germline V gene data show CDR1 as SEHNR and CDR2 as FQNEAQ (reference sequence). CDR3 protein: CASSRQGGEKLFF.

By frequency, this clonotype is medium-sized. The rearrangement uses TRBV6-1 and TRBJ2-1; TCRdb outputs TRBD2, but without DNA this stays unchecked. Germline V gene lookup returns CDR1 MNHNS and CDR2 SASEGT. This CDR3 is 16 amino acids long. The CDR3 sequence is CASSEPSGGTYNEQFF.

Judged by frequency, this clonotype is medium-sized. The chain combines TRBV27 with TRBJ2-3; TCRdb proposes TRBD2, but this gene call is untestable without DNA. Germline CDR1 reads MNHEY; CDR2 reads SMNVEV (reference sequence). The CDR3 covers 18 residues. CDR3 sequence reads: CASSPRTSGGKSTDTQYF.

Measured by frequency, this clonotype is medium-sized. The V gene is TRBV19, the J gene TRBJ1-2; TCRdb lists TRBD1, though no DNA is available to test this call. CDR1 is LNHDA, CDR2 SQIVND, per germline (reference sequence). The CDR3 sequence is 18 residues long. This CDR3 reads CASNSLGETTRINYGYTF.

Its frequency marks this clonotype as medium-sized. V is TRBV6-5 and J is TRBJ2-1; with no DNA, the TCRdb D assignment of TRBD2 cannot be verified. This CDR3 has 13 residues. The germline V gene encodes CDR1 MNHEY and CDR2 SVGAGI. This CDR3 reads CASSGGAYNEQFF.

CDR3: CASMGHSNTEAFF. The chain recombines TRBV25-1 with TRBJ1-1; TCRdb returns TRBD1, unconfirmable since there is no DNA. CDR1 and CDR2 (germline): MGHDK, SYGVNS. There are 13 residues in the CDR3.

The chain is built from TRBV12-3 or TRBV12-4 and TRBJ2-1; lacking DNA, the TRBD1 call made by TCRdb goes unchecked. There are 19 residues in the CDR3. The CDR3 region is CASSSGQGVMAGYYNEQFF.

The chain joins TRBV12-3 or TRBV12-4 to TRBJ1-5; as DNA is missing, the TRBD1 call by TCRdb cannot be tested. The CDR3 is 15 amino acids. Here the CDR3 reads CASSLGGGARQPQHF.

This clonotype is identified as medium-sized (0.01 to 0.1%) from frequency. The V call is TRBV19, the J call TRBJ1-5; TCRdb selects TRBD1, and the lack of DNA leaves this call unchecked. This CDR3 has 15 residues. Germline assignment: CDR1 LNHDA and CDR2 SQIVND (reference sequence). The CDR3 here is CASSTRGQPNQPQHF.

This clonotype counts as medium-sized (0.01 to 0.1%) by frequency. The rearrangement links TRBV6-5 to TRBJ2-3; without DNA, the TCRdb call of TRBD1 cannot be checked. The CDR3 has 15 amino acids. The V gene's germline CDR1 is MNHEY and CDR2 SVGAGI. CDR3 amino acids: CASNRVDRNTDTQYF.

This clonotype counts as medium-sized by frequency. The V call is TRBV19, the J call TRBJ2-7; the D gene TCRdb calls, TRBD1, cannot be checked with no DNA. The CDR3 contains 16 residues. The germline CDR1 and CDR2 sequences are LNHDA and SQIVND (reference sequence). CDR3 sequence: CASSIDLGTGGYEQYF. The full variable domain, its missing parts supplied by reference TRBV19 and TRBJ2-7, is DGGITQSPKYLFRKEGQNVTLSCEQNLNHDAMYWYRQDPGQGLRLIYYSQIVNDFQKGDIAEGYSVSREKKESFPLTVTSAQKNPTAFYLCASSIDLGTGGYEQYFGPGTRLTVT.

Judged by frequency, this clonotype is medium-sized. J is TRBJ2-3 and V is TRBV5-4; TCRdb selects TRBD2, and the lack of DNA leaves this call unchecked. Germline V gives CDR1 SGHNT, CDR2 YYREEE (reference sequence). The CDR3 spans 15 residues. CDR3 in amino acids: CASSYTSGGADTQYF.

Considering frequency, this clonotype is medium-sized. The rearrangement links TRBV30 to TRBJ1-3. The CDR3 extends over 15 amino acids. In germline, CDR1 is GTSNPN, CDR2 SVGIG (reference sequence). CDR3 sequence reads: CAWSVSGRSGNTIYF.

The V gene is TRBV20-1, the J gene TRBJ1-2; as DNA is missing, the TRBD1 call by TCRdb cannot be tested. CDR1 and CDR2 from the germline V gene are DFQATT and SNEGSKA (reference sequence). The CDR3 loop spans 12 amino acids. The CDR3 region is CSALGQDLRYTF.

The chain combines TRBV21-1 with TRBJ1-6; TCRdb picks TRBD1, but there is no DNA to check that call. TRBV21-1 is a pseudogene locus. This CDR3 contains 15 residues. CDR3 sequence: CASSLRDRKNSPLHF.

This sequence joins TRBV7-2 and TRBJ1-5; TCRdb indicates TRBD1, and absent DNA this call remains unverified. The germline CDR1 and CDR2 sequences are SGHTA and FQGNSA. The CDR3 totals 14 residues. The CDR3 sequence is CASSLVPSNQPQHF.